This T cell receptor (beta chain) was obtained from a study of CD8 T cells in Susac syndrome. This CDR3 is built from 14 residues. Germline assignment: CDR1 LNHDA and CDR2 SQIVND (reference sequence). J gave up 0 bases and V 6 bases, and 2 bases lay outside the gene matches. This clonotype was observed a handful of times. With random hexamers, about 0.5 to 1 ug RNA was reverse transcribed. In TCRdb, the immunoSEQ multiplex PCR reads were re-called with MiXCR into one record per CDR3 protein. There are approximately 190,000 distinct CDR3 sequences in the sample; 91% occur only once, and about 0.09% lies in the top ten.

The sequencing input was CD4+ T cells from PBMCs. This sequence joins TRBV19 and TRBJ1-5; 7 bases map to TRBD1. The origin of this receptor is a human donor with Susac syndrome. The CDR3 sequence is CASRTGSSNQPQHF. CDR3 nucleotide sequence: TGTGCCAGTAGGACAGGGAGTAGCAATCAGCCCCAGCATTTT.